A selection of T cell receptor beta chains follows, all from one sample in a study of T-cell reconstitution after alpha-beta-depleted transplantation in children. TCRdb processed the PCR reads anew with MiXCR; each CDR3 protein has one entry. Of 200,000 to 250,000 distinct CDR3 sequences detected, 6.6% appear once; the ten largest clones hold just over 5.5%. This material consisted of PBMCs, taken before TCRalphabeta/CD19-depleted stem cell transplant. The receptor source for this set is a boy between 2 and 10 years old with acute lymphoblastic leukemia, due to receive a stem cell transplant. Both conserved end residues are part of each CDR3. Fields, in order: J gene, V gene, CDR3 protein.

J: TRBJ1-3
V: TRBV28
CDR3: CASSTPGYSRNTIYF

J: TRBJ1-2
V: TRBV7-2
CDR3: CASSYYFQEGGYTF

J: TRBJ2-7
V: TRBV7-2
CDR3: CASSFVPDYEQYF

J: TRBJ2-5
V: TRBV20-1
CDR3: CSAPLSGLGTQYF

J: TRBJ2-7
V: TRBV4-2
CDR3: CASSPVGGGTTYEQYF

J: TRBJ2-7
V: TRBV5-1
CDR3: CASSLVFYGVYEQYF

J: TRBJ2-3
V: TRBV7-3
CDR3: CASSSENGLAGFLAGTDTQYF

J: TRBJ2-3
V: TRBV6-2/TRBV6-3
CDR3: CASSYGQTISSTDTQYF

J: TRBJ2-2
V: TRBV28
CDR3: CASSLRDAPGELFF

J: TRBJ2-7
V: TRBV7-8
CDR3: CASCITGGEGYEQYF

J: TRBJ2-2
V: TRBV15
CDR3: CATSSQDRAGELFF

J: TRBJ1-5
V: TRBV12-3/TRBV12-4
CDR3: CASSLGTNSNQPQHF

J: TRBJ2-3
V: TRBV14
CDR3: CASNHWTATDTKYF

J: TRBJ1-2
V: TRBV5-1
CDR3: CASSFPTVNYGYTF

J: TRBJ1-4
V: TRBV4-3
CDR3: CASSQEFTPREKLFF

J: TRBJ2-1
V: TRBV20-1
CDR3: CSARRPGSHNEQFF

J: TRBJ2-7
V: TRBV7-9
CDR3: CASSFVGTSGTYEQYF

J: TRBJ2-7
V: TRBV10-3
CDR3: CATDDGTAVITEQYF

J: TRBJ2-7
V: TRBV20-1
CDR3: CSARRPDIYEQYF

J: TRBJ2-1
V: TRBV20-1
CDR3: CSATLAGGIDEQFF